This entry lists 28 T cell receptor beta chains sequenced from one sample in a study of cytomegalovirus exposure and HLA in healthy donors. PCR used 60 Vbeta primers and 13 Jbeta primers. This table comes from immunoSEQ multiplex PCR, and its TCRdb copy is limited to in-frame clones, with some not included. Of 110,000 to 150,000 clones listed, about three quarters were seen once; the top ten hold about 3.7%. The sequenced sample consisted of PBMCs. The receptors come from a male donor in good health and CMV-seronegative.

The chain recombines TRBV4-3 with TRBJ1-2, with TRBD1 matching 8 bases. From germline, CDR1 is LGHNA and CDR2 YSLEER. The CDR3 runs to 13 residues. V was pared by 1 base and J by 14 bases, with 9 bases of the junction left unmatched. DNA of the CDR3: TGCGCCAGCAGCCAAGGGACAGGGTATATAGAGACCTTC. It encodes CASSQGTGYIETF.

The rearrangement joins TRBV9 to TRBJ2-7, with 11 bases that match TRBD1. Germline CDR1 SGDLS, CDR2 YYNGEE. This CDR3 comprises 14 residues. J was trimmed by 5 bases and V by 4 bases; bases with no gene match: 5. CDR3 protein: CASSLRTGGDEQYF. The CDR3 DNA sequence: TGTGCCAGCAGCCTCCGGACAGGGGGCGACGAGCAGTACTTC.

V usage is TRBV6-5 and J usage is TRBJ1-2, with 7 bases lining up with TRBD1. CDR1 is MNHEY, CDR2 SVGAGI, per germline. The CDR3 sequence is 15 residues long. Unmatched junction bases numbered 15, after V lost 6 bases and J lost 8 bases. Here the CDR3 DNA reads TGTGCCAGCAGCCCAACAGGGGAAAAGACTAGGGGCTACACCTTC. This gives the protein CASSPTGEKTRGYTF.

The chain joins TRBV19 to TRBJ1-1, with a tentative D call TRBD1 (5 bases). The CDR3 length is 13 residues. V lost 3 bases and J 4 bases, leaving 9 bases between the germline ends. Germline V gives CDR1 LNHDA, CDR2 SQIVND (reference sequence). CDR3 protein: CASSMSGGTEAFF. The CDR3 DNA reads as TGTGCCAGTAGTATGTCGGGGGGCACTGAAGCTTTCTTT.

The chain has TRBV18 and TRBJ1-1; D perhaps matches TRBD1 (5 bases). V was cut by 2 bases and J by 2 bases, with 9 bases left in between. Germline V gene lookup returns CDR1 KGHSH and CDR2 LQKENI. The CDR3 sequence is 14 residues long. The chain's CDR3 is CASSPGATNTEAFF. The CDR3, as DNA: TGTGCCAGCTCACCAGGGGCAACAAACACTGAAGCTTTCTTT. The entire variable domain, with the rest obtained from reference TRBV18 and TRBJ1-1, is as follows: NAGVMQNPRHLVRRRGQEARLRCSPMKGHSHVYWYRQLPEEGLKFMVYLQKENIIDESGMPKERFSAEFPKEGPSILRIQQVVRGDSAAYFCASSPGATNTEAFFGQGTRLTVV.

In its sample, this clone was seen once. The chain combines TRBV7-2 with TRBJ2-7, with D perhaps matching TRBD2 (5 bases). The CDR3 covers 12 residues. V lost 6 bases, J lost 6 bases, and 12 bases lay in between. Germline values: CDR1 SGHTA, CDR2 FQGNSA. CDR3 nucleotides: TGTGCCAGCAGTAAGGAGGTGGGCGAGCAGTACTTC. Residues: CASSKEVGEQYF.

The chain uses TRBV11-2 and TRBJ2-5; perhaps TRBD2 as D (6 bases). The DNA end favors TRBJ2-7, so the J call may be wrong. The V gene's germline CDR1 is SGHAT and CDR2 FQNNGV. This CDR3 is 13 amino acids long. This CDR3 is CASSPRRAYEQYF. DNA of the CDR3: TGTGCCAGCAGCCCGCGGAGGGCCTACGAGCAGTACTTC.

Here the CDR3 reads CASSPEGAGNTIYF. Written as DNA, the CDR3 is TGTGCCAGCTCACCAGAGGGGGCTGGAAACACCATATATTTT. The gene calls are TRBV18 and TRBJ1-3, with D possibly TRBD1 on 6 matching bases. The CDR3 consists of 14 residues. The V gene's germline CDR1 is KGHSH and CDR2 LQKENI. Trimming removed 2 bases from V and 2 bases from J, with 7 bases in between.

Worth noting for this clone: At one end, the junction sequence differs from germline, possibly due to a read error. This CDR3 reads CASSREGRTGEPFF. In nucleotides, the CDR3 is TGCGCCAGCAGCCGGGAGGGCCGCACCGGGGAGCCGTTTTTT. V gene TRBV5-1 combines with J gene TRBJ2-2; TRBD2 matches 8 bases. CDR3 size: 14 residues. CDR1 SGHRS and CDR2 YFSETQ come from the germline V gene.

The chain employs TRBV29-1 and TRBJ2-7; the match to TRBD2 covers 8 bases. Germline V gene lookup returns CDR1 SQVTM and CDR2 ANQGSEA. The CDR3 is made up of 14 amino acids. After removal of 4 bases from V and 6 bases from J, the junction contained 11 bases not matched to a gene. The CDR3 loop is CSVGRSGGPREQYF. The CDR3 DNA reads as TGCAGCGTTGGACGATCGGGAGGGCCCCGCGAGCAGTACTTC.

This chain connects TRBV19 to TRBJ1-5; D may be TRBD1 (6 bases). CDR1 and CDR2 from the germline V gene are LNHDA and SQIVND (reference sequence). V lost 1 base, J lost 7 bases, and 14 bases lay in between. The CDR3 spans 15 residues. CDR3 DNA: TGTGCCAGTAGTATAGTTCGGGACAAAGGGCAGCCCCAGCATTTT. As protein: CASSIVRDKGQPQHF.

The chain employs TRBV5-8 and TRBJ1-4; no clear D gene. V was trimmed by 1 base and J by 0 bases, leaving 7 bases between them. CDR3 size: 15 residues. Germline values: CDR1 SGHTS, CDR2 YDEGEE. The CDR3 is CASSLRSTTNEKLFF. The CDR3 coding sequence is TGTGCCAGCAGCTTGCGGAGCACAACTAATGAAAAACTGTTTTTT.

Notes on this clone: A read error may produce the germline difference seen at one junction end. V is TRBV7-7 and J is TRBJ2-3; perhaps TRBD2 as D (6 bases). The CDR3 totals 14 residues. Per the germline V gene, CDR1 is SSHAT and CDR2 is FNYEAQ (reference sequence). CDR3 residues: CASSLSRGADTQYF. CDR3 bases: TGTGCTAGCAGCTTATCACGCGGGGCAGATACGCAGTATTTT.

This chain uses TRBV5-1 with TRBJ2-5; TRBD2 matches 7 bases. Germline V gene data show CDR1 as SGHRS and CDR2 as YFSETQ. The trim removed 3 bases at V and 5 bases at J, leaving 10 bases unmatched. CDR3 size: 15 residues. The CDR3, as DNA: TGCGCCAGCAGCTCGAGGGCGGGGGTGCGGGAGACCCAGTACTTC. It codes for CASSSRAGVRETQYF.

For this clone: The junction and the germline gene differ at one end; a read error may be behind it. This chain connects TRBV4-2 to TRBJ2-7; 9 bases fit TRBD1. The CDR3 has 12 amino acids. The germline V gene encodes CDR1 LGHNA and CDR2 YNFKEQ. CDR3 nucleotides: TGTGCCAGCAGCCAGGGACAGGGCCAATTAATTTTC. Protein sequence: CASSQGQGQLIF.

The genes are TRBV9 and TRBJ2-5, with D maybe TRBD1 (6 bases). Germline V gene lookup returns CDR1 SGDLS and CDR2 YYNGEE. Trimming removed 3 bases from V and 4 bases from J, with 13 bases in between. This CDR3 contains 14 residues. DNA of the CDR3: TGTGCCAGCAGCGCCCCCCTAGGGGGAGAGACCCAGTACTTC. Translating gives CASSAPLGGETQYF.

The chain has TRBV4-1 and TRBJ2-5, with D perhaps matching TRBD1 (7 bases). CDR3 length equals 15 residues. Germline V gives CDR1 MGHRA, CDR2 YSYEKL. With 3 bases removed from V and 9 bases from J, the gap between germline ends came to 20 bases. The CDR3 is CASSQQGGSEVAQYF. As DNA, the CDR3 is TGCGCCAGCAGCCAGCAGGGGGGTAGCGAGGTGGCCCAGTACTTC.

V usage is TRBV7-3 and J usage is TRBJ2-7; 7 bases match TRBD2. This CDR3 has 15 amino acids. Germline V gene sequence: CDR1 SGHTA, CDR2 FQGTGA. Trimming at V came to 2 bases and at J to 7 bases, leaving 11 bases not matched to a gene. The CDR3 DNA reads as TGTGCCAGCAGCTTAGGGTCTAGCGGTACGGGAGAGCAGTACTTC. Amino acid sequence: CASSLGSSGTGEQYF.

The CDR3, as DNA: TGTGCCAGCAGCGCGGGACAGGGGGCCATTCTGGAGACCCAGTACTTC. This gives the protein CASSAGQGAILETQYF. The genes are TRBV5-6 and TRBJ2-5; 12 nucleotides match TRBD1. The CDR3 has 16 residues. Germline V lookup: CDR1 SGHDT, CDR2 YYEEEE. Trimming removed 4 bases from V and 5 bases from J; junction bases left unmatched: 9.

V is TRBV7-3 and J is TRBJ2-3, with 8 bases that match TRBD2. The junction had 9 bases not matched to a gene; V was cut back by 5 bases and J by 5 bases. This CDR3 spans 15 amino acids. From germline, CDR1 is SGHTA and CDR2 FQGTGA. CDR3 DNA sequence: TGTGCCAGCAGCGTCAGCGGGAGTAAAGGAGATACGCAGTATTTT. Encoded protein: CASSVSGSKGDTQYF.

This rearrangement joins TRBV4-1 to TRBJ1-5; D unclear. Trimming removed 1 base at V and 4 bases at J, with 5 bases between. There are 13 residues in the CDR3. Per germline, CDR1 MGHRA and CDR2 YSYEKL. CDR3 nucleotides: TGCGCCAGCAGCCAAGGGAGGAATCAGCCCCAGCATTTT. Translated: CASSQGRNQPQHF.

This chain joins TRBV6-5 and TRBJ2-7, with TRBD1 identical over 10 bases. CDR1 and CDR2 (germline): MNHEY, SVGAGI. The V gene end was trimmed by 6 bases and the J gene end by 0 bases; junction bases not matched to a gene: 5. This CDR3 region has 15 residues. Here the CDR3 DNA reads TGTGCCAGCAGGACAGGGGGCGGAGGCTCCTACGAGCAGTACTTC. Protein product: CASRTGGGGSYEQYF.

This clone was observed once. Other DNA sequences from this sample encode an identical CDR3 as well. The V and J genes are TRBV5-1 and TRBJ1-2; D is perhaps TRBD1 (5 bases). With 4 bases removed from V and 2 bases from J, the gap between germline ends came to 9 bases. The CDR3 covers 13 residues. Per germline, CDR1 SGHRS and CDR2 YFSETQ. The CDR3: CASSRDSNYGYTF. Here the CDR3 DNA reads TGCGCCAGCAGCCGGGACTCCAACTATGGCTACACCTTC.

Here the CDR3 DNA reads TGCGCCAGCAGCAAAAGACAGGGGGCTATGGATACTGAAGCTTTCTTT. The encoded protein is CASSKRQGAMDTEAFF. The rearrangement uses TRBV5-1 and TRBJ1-1; TRBD1 aligns across 10 bases. This CDR3 is 16 amino acids long. Germline V gene lookup returns CDR1 SGHRS and CDR2 YFSETQ. V shed 4 bases and J 5 bases; nucleotides not matched to a gene: 11.

V usage is TRBV5-1 and J usage is TRBJ2-6; 8 nucleotides agree with TRBD1. The CDR3 covers 17 residues. Trimming removed 3 bases from V and 0 bases from J; junction bases left unmatched: 5. CDR1 is SGHRS, CDR2 YFSETQ, per germline. This CDR3 reads CASSSYRGSSGANVLTF. CDR3 DNA: TGCGCCAGCAGCTCGTACAGGGGGAGCTCTGGGGCCAACGTCCTGACTTTC.

The CDR3 sequence is CASSLERHLYGYTF. The CDR3, as DNA: TGCGCCAGCAGCTTGGAGAGACACCTCTATGGCTACACCTTC. The chain links TRBV5-1 to TRBJ1-2; D unresolved. The CDR3 runs 14 residues. CDR1 and CDR2 (germline): SGHRS, YFSETQ. V lost 0 bases and J lost 4, with 10 bases in between.

The rearrangement uses TRBV15 and TRBJ2-1, with a possible D match to TRBD1 (5 bases). Per the germline V gene, CDR1 is LNHNV and CDR2 is YYDKDF (reference sequence). The CDR3 runs to 16 residues. Trimming removed 0 bases at V and 9 bases at J, with 18 bases between. The CDR3 nucleotides are TGTGCCACCAGCAGAGATACAGGTGCCAGCAGGAGTGAGCAGTTCTTC. Translation: CATSRDTGASRSEQFF.

The chain is built from TRBV6-1 and TRBJ2-5; D perhaps matches TRBD1 (7 bases). V was cut by 4 bases and J by 10 bases, with 10 bases left in between. Germline V gene sequence: CDR1 MNHNS, CDR2 SASEGT. The CDR3 covers 11 residues. CDR3 coding DNA: TGTGCCAGCAGTGTGCAGGGGGGCCAGTACTTC. This translates into CASSVQGGQYF.